Reported below is one T cell receptor (beta chain). Antigen unknown. The data were obtained in a study of CD8+ T cells in alopecia areata. Investigators isolated RNA and reverse transcribed it into cDNA to act as the sequencing template. This table comes from immunoSEQ multiplex PCR, and its TCRdb copy is limited to in-frame clones, with some not included. The table shows a few hundred thousand clones, with about 50% occurring only once. General study points: Affected scalp, especially in alopecia totalis/universalis, had a higher clonality than normal scalp did.

Treatment given: oral pan-JAK inhibitor, 5-10 mg twice daily. The sequenced sample was CD4+ T cells sorted from blood, obtained at week 4, from a patient treated with tofacitinib. The TCR sequence derives from a human donor with alopecia areata.

The CDR3 DNA reads TGCGCCAGCGGGTCACCCTCAGAGACCCAGTACTTC. Translation gives CASGSPSETQYF. This chain connects TRBV5-1 to TRBJ2-5; unclear D gene. V gave up 7 bases and J gave up 4 bases, with 11 bases separating them. The CDR3 has 12 amino acids. Germline CDR1 is SGHRS and CDR2 is YFSETQ.